What follows are 15 T cell receptor beta chains derived from one specimen sequenced in a study of T cell clonality in common variable immunodeficiency. The repertoire was sequenced with immunoSEQ multiplex PCR; TCRdb's copy has only in-frame clones and lacks some. The sample holds tens of thousands of clones, and no clone turns up only once. Sample: peripheral blood mononuclear cells. The source of these receptors is a person aged 18 to 75 in good health.

This clone occurred many times. With the read ending 3 residues before the CDR3 end, the germline J gene is used to fill in that end. V and J are TRBV20-1 and TRBJ1-2, with D possibly matching TRBD1 (5 bases). Germline CDR1 is DFQATT and CDR2 is SNEGSKA (reference sequence). The V gene lost 3 bases and the J gene lost 3 bases, with 11 bases spanning the gap. The CDR3 length is 13 residues. CDR3 loop: CSARTGLDYGYTF. The CDR3 bases that were read are TGCAGTGCTAGGACGGGACTCGACTATGGC.

This clone was seen ten or more times. The CDR3 extends 3 residues past the end of the read, so its final part is completed from the germline J gene. The chain links TRBV20-1 to TRBJ2-5, with 15 bases that match TRBD2. The CDR3 sequence is 19 residues long. Trimming took 0 bases from V and 4 from J; bases not matched to a gene: 12. CDR1 and CDR2 (germline): DFQATT, SNEGSKA (reference sequence). CDR3 protein: CSARDPGLAGGRVLETQYF. Incomplete CDR3 DNA: TGCAGTGCTAGAGACCCTGGACTAGCGGGAGGGCGGGTCTTAGAGACC.

This clone occurred many times. The CDR3 end lies 3 residues beyond the end of the read and is filled in from the germline J gene. V usage is TRBV20-1 and J usage is TRBJ2-5; D gene uncertain. This CDR3 has 15 amino acids. Germline assignment: CDR1 DFQATT and CDR2 SNEGSKA (reference sequence). CDR3 protein: CRTHRPRSVGETQYF. CDR3 bases read: TGCAGAACTCACCGACCGAGATCCGTCGGGGAGACC.

This clone was seen repeatedly, ten times or more. The CDR3 goes on 3 residues after the read ends, and that part is filled in from the germline J gene. The V gene is TRBV7-2, the J gene TRBJ2-5; D is possibly TRBD1 (5 bases). Trimming shortened V by 5 bases and J by 6 bases, and 10 bases separated the two germline ends. Germline CDR1 SGHTA, CDR2 FQGNSA. The CDR3 is 12 residues long. The CDR3 region is CASSRDSQTQYF. Partial CDR3 DNA: TGTGCCAGCAGCCGTGACAGCCAGACC.

This clone was observed many times. The read terminates 3 residues ahead of where the CDR3 ends, so the germline J gene completes it. The rearrangement links TRBV19 to TRBJ1-5; TRBD1 might be the D (5 bases). CDR3 length equals 17 residues. Germline values: CDR1 LNHDA, CDR2 SQIVND (reference sequence). V lost 5 bases and J lost 6, with 23 bases in between. The sequenced part of the CDR3 DNA is TGTGCCAGTAGTCCCGACTCGTCGGGGGTAGCAGGTCAGCCC. Its protein product is CASSPDSSGVAGQP. The complete CDR3 sequence is CASSPDSSGVAGQPQHF.

This clone was observed at least ten times. CDR3 DNA (partial): TGTGCCAGCAGGGCTGAGGGTGAG. It specifies CASRAEGE. The entire CDR3 protein is CASRAEGEQFF. The chain employs TRBV7-9 and TRBJ2-1; TRBD2 might be the D (5 bases). Read coverage stops 3 residues before the CDR3 terminus; the germline J gene supplies the remainder. The germline V and J ends were trimmed by 6 bases and 9 bases, with 9 bases remaining between them. The CDR3 runs 11 residues. CDR1 is SEHNR, CDR2 FQNEAQ, per germline (reference sequence).

At least ten counts were recorded for this clone. The CDR3 goes on 3 residues after the read ends, and that part is filled in from the germline J gene. The V gene is TRBV6-2 or TRBV6-3, the J gene TRBJ2-1; D remains unclear. This CDR3 is built from 13 residues. CDR1 and CDR2 from the germline V gene are MNHEY and SVGEGT. Trimming shortened V by 2 bases and J by 4 bases, and 6 bases separated the two germline ends. The CDR3 bases that were read are TGTGCCAGCAGTTACGCGACATACAATGAG. As protein: CASSYATYNE. The full CDR3 sequence reads CASSYATYNEQFF.

This clone was picked up many times. The CDR3 end falls 3 residues outside the read, so it is completed with the germline J gene. The chain couples TRBV5-1 to TRBJ2-7; possibly TRBD1 for D (7 bases). Trimming shortened V by 0 bases and J by 6 bases, and 10 bases separated the two germline ends. The CDR3 is 13 amino acids. Germline V gene data show CDR1 as SGHRS and CDR2 as YFSETQ. CDR3 DNA (partial): TGCGCCAGCAGCTTGGTCAGGGGGGTCGAG. As protein: CASSLVRGVE. The full CDR3 is CASSLVRGVEQYF. Based on the CDR3 plus reference TRBV5-1 and TRBJ2-7, the full variable domain is KAGVTQTPRYLIKTRGQQVTLSCSPISGHRSVSWYQQTPGQGLQFLFEYFSETQRNKGNFPGRFSGRQFSNSRSEMNVSTLELGDSALYLCASSLVRGVEQYFGPGTRLTVT.

This clone was recorded many times. The CDR3 end falls 3 residues outside the read, so it is completed with the germline J gene. J is TRBJ2-5 and V is TRBV19; D uncertain. With 0 bases removed from V and 5 bases from J, the gap between germline ends came to 13 bases. The CDR3 extends over 15 amino acids. Germline CDR1 LNHDA, CDR2 SQIVND (reference sequence). This CDR3 reads CASSIDGQAWETQYF. CDR3 bases read: TGTGCCAGTAGTATAGATGGTCAAGCTTGGGAGACC.

This clone was found many times. Read data end 3 residues before the CDR3 end; the end is taken from the germline J gene. Other DNA sequences within the sample encode an identical CDR3. This sequence joins TRBV7-9 and TRBJ2-2; tentatively, D is TRBD2 (6 bases). The CDR3 consists of 15 residues. Trimming left V 5 bases short and J 5 bases short, with 15 bases between. The V gene's germline CDR1 is SEHNR and CDR2 FQNEAQ (reference sequence). The sequenced CDR3 bases are TGTGCCAGCAGCCAAGGACTCGGAGGGACCGGGGAG. Protein sequence: CASSQGLGGTGE. The full CDR3 reads CASSQGLGGTGELFF.

This clone was recorded at least ten times. The read terminates 3 residues ahead of where the CDR3 ends, so the germline J gene completes it. The chain links TRBV20-1 to TRBJ2-1; 8 positions match TRBD2. The germline V gene encodes CDR1 DFQATT and CDR2 SNEGSKA (reference sequence). This CDR3 is built from 16 residues. The ends lost 6 bases at V and 1 base at J; junction bases unmatched: 11. The CDR3 is CSAAGLAWGSYNEQFF. The DNA read from the CDR3 is TGCAGTGCGGCCGGACTAGCCTGGGGTTCCTACAATGAG.

This clone has ten or more counts. The read comes to an end 3 residues before the CDR3 does, leaving the germline J gene to fill in the end. The chain recombines TRBV28 with TRBJ1-5, with TRBD1 matching 8 bases. The CDR3 is 14 residues long. The ends lost 10 bases at V and 6 bases at J; junction bases unmatched: 11. Germline V gives CDR1 MDHEN, CDR2 SYDVKM. CDR3 bases read: TGTGCCACCCTAAACAGGGGGGTTCCTCAGCCC. Protein: CATLNRGVPQP. The full-length CDR3 reads as CATLNRGVPQPQHF.

This clone was recorded at least ten times. The DNA ends 3 residues before the CDR3 does, and the rest of the CDR3 is filled in from the germline J gene. The chain carries TRBV5-1 and TRBJ2-3, with TRBD2 matching over 11 bases. Germline V lookup: CDR1 SGHRS, CDR2 YFSETQ. The CDR3 extends over 15 amino acids. The trim removed 4 bases at V and 1 base at J, leaving 2 bases unmatched. This chain's CDR3 is CASSVGLAGTDTQYF. CDR3 DNA, as far as it was read: TGCGCCAGCAGCGTGGGACTAGCGGGCACAGATACG.

Many counts were recorded for this clone. Sequencing ends 3 residues short of the CDR3 end; the germline J gene provides the rest. The chain uses TRBV5-1 and TRBJ2-3; TRBD2 matches at 7 bases. CDR3 length equals 15 residues. Trimming took 5 bases from V and 0 from J; bases not matched to a gene: 6. Looked up from germline, CDR1 is SGHRS and CDR2 is YFSETQ. The CDR3 loop is CASSRISGSTDTQYF. Incomplete CDR3 DNA: TGCGCCAGCAGTAGGATTAGCGGGAGCACAGATACG.

This clone was observed many times. An end of the junction does not agree with germline; a read error may underlie this. The sequence runs out 3 residues before the end of the CDR3; the remainder is reconstructed from the germline J gene. This chain joins TRBV4-2 and TRBJ2-7; 13 nucleotides line up with TRBD2. CDR3 length: 17 residues. Germline V CDR1 and CDR2: LGHNA, YNFKEQ. This CDR3 is CASSQTNRLAGGYEQYF. The CDR3 DNA, read in part, is TGCGCCAGCAGCCAGACGAACAGACTAGCGGGAGGATACGAG.